This passage covers 30 T cell receptor beta chains from one sample sequenced in a study of blood T cell repertoires in COVID-19. Clones were sequenced by immunoSEQ multiplex PCR, and TCRdb holds only the in-frame ones, with some missing. The data contain 350,000 or so clones, nearly 90% of them seen just once; the ten biggest clones take up around 7%. The sequencing input was peripheral blood. All receptors come from a man younger than 35 with active or convalescent COVID-19.

This rearrangement joins TRBV5-1 to TRBJ1-6; weak D call: TRBD1 (5 bases). V was cut by 4 bases and J by 0 bases, with 14 bases left in between. The germline V gene encodes CDR1 SGHRS and CDR2 YFSETQ. The CDR3 covers 17 residues. CDR3 protein: CASSKTGPSSYNSPLHF. The CDR3, as DNA: TGCGCCAGCAGCAAAACAGGTCCTAGCTCCTATAATTCACCCCTCCACTTT.

Concerning this clone itself: One end of the junction fails to match germline, which may point to a read error. V usage is TRBV10-1 and J usage is TRBJ2-6; TRBD1 agrees at 8 bases. CDR1 WNHNN and CDR2 SYGVQD come from the germline V gene (reference sequence). The length of the CDR3 is 22 residues. The CDR3 nucleotides read TGCGCCAGCAGTGAGGATAAGAAGGATTTAGACAGGGGTCGCTCTGGGGCCAACGTGCTGACTTTC. This codes for CASSEDKKDLDRGRSGANVLTF.

The rearrangement joins TRBV9 to TRBJ1-6, with D possibly being TRBD1 (6 bases). V lost 4 bases to trimming and J lost 3 bases, with 14 bases between them. Per the germline V gene, CDR1 is SGDLS and CDR2 is YYNGEE. The CDR3 is 16 residues long. The CDR3 loop is CASSPTQGGYNSPLHF. The CDR3 DNA reads as TGTGCCAGCAGCCCCACACAGGGCGGCTATAATTCACCCCTCCACTTT.

This clone was observed once. This chain uses TRBV7-9 with TRBJ2-7, with 7 positions matching TRBD1. This CDR3 spans 14 amino acids. Trimming removed 4 bases from V and 7 bases from J; junction bases left unmatched: 10. CDR1 and CDR2 (germline): SEHNR, FQNEAQ (reference sequence). CDR3 protein: CASSSEGAPREQYF. DNA of the CDR3: TGTGCCAGCAGCTCAGAGGGGGCCCCTAGGGAGCAGTACTTC.

V gene TRBV2 combines with J gene TRBJ2-3; TRBD1 is a possible D gene (6 bases). CDR1 and CDR2 (germline): SNHLY, FYNNEI. Trimming took 10 bases from V and 5 from J, leaving 7 bases between them. CDR3 length: 10 amino acids. CDR3 nucleotide sequence: TGTGCCAAAGGGGGAGATACGCAGTATTTT. Protein sequence: CAKGGDTQYF.

The chain uses TRBV7-3 and TRBJ1-1, with D tentatively TRBD1 (5 bases). The CDR3 runs 18 residues. Looked up from germline, CDR1 is SGHTA and CDR2 is FQGTGA. Trimming pared 2 bases from V and 4 bases from J, leaving 23 bases between. The CDR3 loop reads CASSLFGHDSVGGTEAFF. DNA of the CDR3: TGTGCCAGCAGCTTATTCGGGCATGACAGCGTCGGGGGCACTGAAGCTTTCTTT.

The chain uses TRBV9 and TRBJ1-4, with 9 bases that match TRBD1. The trim removed 4 bases at V and 3 bases at J, leaving 7 bases unmatched. Germline CDR1 reads SGDLS; CDR2 reads YYNGEE. The CDR3 runs to 16 residues. This CDR3 is CASSTHTGGSNEKLFF. CDR3 nucleotide sequence: TGTGCCAGCAGCACCCACACAGGGGGCTCTAATGAAAAACTGTTTTTT.

The V call is TRBV27, the J call TRBJ2-5; D is possibly TRBD1 (6 bases). The CDR3 length is 14 residues. Trimming shortened V by 6 bases and J by 4 bases, and 15 bases separated the two germline ends. CDR1 and CDR2 from the germline V gene are MNHEY and SMNVEV (reference sequence). This CDR3 reads CASSWTAFPETQYF. Written as DNA, the CDR3 is TGTGCCAGCAGCTGGACAGCGTTCCCAGAGACCCAGTACTTC.

CDR3 in amino acids: CASSSPWQGRDEQYF. The CDR3 bases are TGTGCCAGCAGCTCCCCCTGGCAGGGTAGGGACGAGCAGTACTTC. The chain recombines TRBV7-8 with TRBJ2-7; perhaps TRBD1 as D (5 bases). CDR3 length: 15 amino acids. The V and J ends lost 4 bases and 5 bases respectively, with 18 bases between them. CDR1 is SGHVS and CDR2 is FQNEAQ in the germline V gene.

The chain employs TRBV9 and TRBJ2-7; TRBD1 is a possible D gene (5 bases). Trimming took 4 bases from V and 3 from J, leaving 8 bases between them. This CDR3 region has 12 residues. Germline values: CDR1 SGDLS, CDR2 YYNGEE. The CDR3 sequence is CASSSDSYEQYF. The CDR3 nucleotides are TGTGCCAGCAGCTCAGACAGCTACGAGCAGTACTTC.

CDR3 nucleotides: TGCGCCAGCAGCCAAGAACCCGCAGGGGGCCCCTACGAGCAGTACTTC. Its translation: CASSQEPAGGPYEQYF. The chain has TRBV4-1 and TRBJ2-7, with 8 bases fitting TRBD1. The V and J ends lost 0 bases and 2 bases, in that order; junction bases with no gene match: 6. The CDR3 totals 16 residues. Germline lookup yields CDR1 MGHRA and CDR2 YSYEKL.

The chain joins TRBV6-5 to TRBJ2-7, with D possibly being TRBD1 (5 bases). The CDR3 is 15 residues long. Between the trimmed V and J ends, which lost 0 bases and 3 bases, there was a span of 12 bases. Germline V lookup: CDR1 MNHEY, CDR2 SVGAGI. The CDR3 protein is CASSYSKGSRYEQYF. DNA for the CDR3: TGTGCCAGCAGTTACTCGAAGGGGTCCCGCTACGAGCAGTACTTC.

This chain joins TRBV7-8 and TRBJ1-1; no clear D. V lost 5 bases, J lost 0 bases, and 19 bases lay in between. This CDR3 spans 17 amino acids. Germline V gives CDR1 SGHVS, CDR2 FQNEAQ. CDR3 in amino acids: CASSHPLQRTMNTEAFF. In nucleotides, the CDR3 is TGTGCCAGCAGCCACCCCCTCCAGAGAACTATGAACACTGAAGCTTTCTTT.

This chain joins TRBV4-2 and TRBJ2-1; 9 positions agree with TRBD2. CDR3 length: 20 amino acids. Germline-derived CDR1 and CDR2 are LGHNA and YNFKEQ. V gave up 2 bases and J gave up 4 bases; unmatched junction bases: 18. The CDR3 nucleotides are TGTGCCAGCAGCCAACATGACCCCGAGGGTCTAGCGGGGAATTACAATGAGCAGTTCTTC. Its protein product is CASSQHDPEGLAGNYNEQFF.

This clone was counted only a few times. This chain links TRBV4-3 with TRBJ2-1; 7 bases align to TRBD2. V lost 0 bases to trimming and J lost 7 bases; unmatched junction nucleotides: 9. This CDR3 contains 16 residues. CDR1 and CDR2 from the germline V gene are LGHNA and YSLEER. The CDR3 is CASSQDRDYPGNEQFF. In DNA form, the CDR3 reads TGCGCCAGCAGCCAAGATCGGGACTACCCTGGGAATGAGCAGTTCTTC.

The rearrangement links TRBV4-2 to TRBJ2-2; 10 bases map to TRBD1. The CDR3 runs 16 residues. CDR1 is LGHNA, CDR2 YNFKEQ, per germline. V lost 0 bases, J lost 3 bases, and 1 base stayed unmatched. CDR3 region: CASSQEDRGHTGELFF. In DNA, the CDR3 is TGTGCCAGCAGCCAAGAAGACAGGGGGCACACCGGGGAGCTGTTTTTT.

This clone occurred a few times. The J gene is TRBJ1-5, the V gene TRBV6-6, with TRBD1 matching 10 bases. The CDR3 totals 16 residues. Looked up from germline, CDR1 is MNHNY and CDR2 is SVGAGI (reference sequence). V was clipped by 6 bases and J by 4 bases; unmatched bases: 9. The CDR3 reads CASRPRQGAENQPQHF. CDR3 in DNA: TGTGCCAGCAGACCTCGACAGGGGGCTGAGAATCAGCCCCAGCATTTT.

J is TRBJ1-6 and V is TRBV27; 7 bases agree with TRBD1. V lost 5 bases to trimming and J lost 9 bases; unmatched junction nucleotides: 7. CDR1 MNHEY and CDR2 SMNVEV come from the germline V gene (reference sequence). CDR3 length: 14 residues. CDR3 coding DNA: TGTGCCAGCAGTCTAAGACAGGGTTCTTCACCCCTCCACTTT. Its protein is CASSLRQGSSPLHF.

The chain uses TRBV4-2 and TRBJ1-1; 8 bases are a match to TRBD1. Germline trimming cut 1 base from V and 5 bases from J; bases unmatched to any gene: 6. The CDR3 contains 15 residues. Germline CDR1 LGHNA, CDR2 YNFKEQ. CDR3 protein: CASSQGGQGWTEAFF. The CDR3, as DNA: TGTGCCAGCAGCCAAGGCGGACAGGGTTGGACTGAAGCTTTCTTT.

The chain couples TRBV5-1 to TRBJ1-4; D call uncertain. CDR3 size: 13 residues. V lost 0 bases to trimming and J lost 8 bases, with 8 bases between them. Germline lookup yields CDR1 SGHRS and CDR2 YFSETQ. CDR3 sequence reads: CASSLAPGEKLFF. CDR3 DNA sequence: TGCGCCAGCAGCTTGGCCCCGGGAGAAAAACTGTTTTTT. Full variable domain (missing parts from reference TRBV5-1 and TRBJ1-4): KAGVTQTPRYLIKTRGQQVTLSCSPISGHRSVSWYQQTPGQGLQFLFEYFSETQRNKGNFPGRFSGRQFSNSRSEMNVSTLELGDSALYLCASSLAPGEKLFFGSGTQLSVL.

The table lists this clone with a few counts. CDR3: CASSPKRSESPLHF. Here the CDR3 DNA reads TGTGCCAGCTCACCAAAGAGGTCTGAGTCACCCCTCCACTTT. The rearrangement links TRBV18 to TRBJ1-6, with no clear D. The CDR3 sequence is 14 residues long. Trimming removed 2 bases from V and 10 bases from J, with 12 bases in between. Germline V CDR1 and CDR2: KGHSH, LQKENI.

The chain links TRBV7-9 to TRBJ1-2; 11 bases are a match to TRBD1. Germline V gene data show CDR1 as SEHNR and CDR2 as FQNEAQ (reference sequence). This CDR3 is 14 amino acids long. J gave up 7 bases and V 5 bases, and 6 bases lay outside the gene matches. The CDR3 sequence: CASSPGTGGLGYTF. The CDR3 region has the DNA TGTGCCAGCAGCCCCGGGACAGGGGGACTTGGCTACACCTTC.

The gene calls are TRBV13 and TRBJ1-1, with D maybe TRBD1 (5 bases). Trimming took off 3 bases at V and 1 base at J, with 9 bases between the two ends. Germline assignment: CDR1 PRHDT and CDR2 FYEKMQ (reference sequence). This CDR3 has 14 amino acids. The CDR3 nucleotides are TGTGCCAGCAGCTTGGGGCCGGCGAACACTGAAGCTTTCTTT. Translation: CASSLGPANTEAFF.

This chain links TRBV30 with TRBJ2-3; D gene unclear. The ends were cut back, 6 bases at V and 0 bases at J, with 10 bases in the middle. Germline V lookup: CDR1 GTSNPN, CDR2 SVGIG (reference sequence). The CDR3 is 13 residues long. The CDR3 is CACGKRSTDTQYF. Here the CDR3 DNA reads TGTGCCTGTGGTAAGCGTAGCACAGATACGCAGTATTTT.

In this sample, this clone turned up once. The chain couples TRBV11-2 to TRBJ1-1, with 8 bases lining up with TRBD1. Trimming cost V 2 bases and J 4 bases; bases outside gene matches: 0. The CDR3 contains 13 residues. In germline, CDR1 is SGHAT, CDR2 FQNNGV. The CDR3 spells CASSLTGGTEAFF. DNA of the CDR3: TGTGCCAGCAGCTTAACAGGGGGCACTGAAGCTTTCTTT.

The chain employs TRBV10-3 and TRBJ1-6; D possibly corresponds to TRBD1 (5 bases). The germline CDR1 and CDR2 sequences are ENHRY and SYGVKD. The CDR3 sequence is 17 residues long. V lost 4 bases and J lost 5, with 18 bases in between. The CDR3 DNA is TGTGCCATCAGTGGATTTCGGGGGGGGGAGGATAATTCACCCCTCCACTTT. It encodes CAISGFRGGEDNSPLHF.

CDR3: CASSPRERLSQYF. CDR3 nucleotides: TGTGCCAGCAGCCCCCGGGAGAGACTATCTCAGTACTTC. V and J are TRBV28 and TRBJ2-4; the D gene is possibly TRBD2 (6 bases). From germline, CDR1 is MDHEN and CDR2 SYDVKM. The CDR3 runs to 13 residues. Trimming removed 6 bases from V and 12 bases from J, with 18 bases in between.

The chain is built from TRBV21-1 and TRBJ1-6; TRBD1 is taken as the D call from the table, unchecked against the DNA. TRBV21-1 is marked as a pseudogene. The CDR3 totals 21 residues. The CDR3 sequence is CASSKVWVGSSPSSYNSPLHF. The CDR3 nucleotides read TGTGCCAGCAGCAAAGTATGGGTGGGCAGCTCCCCAAGCTCCTATAATTCACCCCTCCACTTT.

The chain carries TRBV7-6 and TRBJ2-5; 8 bases align to TRBD1. This CDR3 contains 15 residues. Trimming at V came to 1 base and at J to 5 bases, leaving 6 bases not matched to a gene. CDR1 and CDR2 from the germline V gene are SGHVS and FNYEAQ. CDR3 coding DNA: TGTGCCAGCAGCTTAGAGACAGGGGCCGGGGAGACCCAGTACTTC. As protein: CASSLETGAGETQYF.

This chain uses TRBV7-9 with TRBJ2-3, with 9 bases fitting TRBD2. V was clipped by 8 bases and J by 0 bases; unmatched bases: 9. This CDR3 is built from 16 residues. CDR1 is SEHNR, CDR2 FQNEAQ, per germline (reference sequence). The CDR3 is CASGDLAGSSTDTQYF. The CDR3 DNA is TGTGCCAGCGGGGACCTAGCGGGATCTAGCACAGATACGCAGTATTTT.